What follows describes a single T cell receptor (beta chain). Antigen specificity is unknown. This entry belongs to a study of T-cell reconstitution after alpha-beta-depleted transplantation in children. Notes on the study in general: Day-60 TCRbeta diversity that was high in some patients was derived from surviving recipient T cells and thymic progenitors. Approximately two months post-transplant, alpha-beta T cells reportedly originated from several hundred expanded graft clones. Newly generated T cells supplied most T-cell counts and diversity one year post-transplant.

A TCRbeta library incorporating unique molecular identifiers was prepared. MiXCR, applied by TCRdb to the PCR reads, yields one record per CDR3 protein. The table lists more than 75,000 distinct CDR3 sequences, more than 20% of them singletons. The CDR3 has 15 residues. Germline assignment: CDR1 SEHNR and CDR2 FQNEAQ (reference sequence). V was pared by 2 bases and J by 5 bases, with 4 bases of the junction left unmatched. The chain combines TRBV7-9 with TRBJ2-1, with TRBD2 matching 9 bases. Material: PBMCs, obtained before TCRalphabeta/CD19-depleted stem cell transplant. The clonotype originates from a boy younger than 10 with acute lymphoblastic leukemia, due to receive a stem cell transplant. The DNA for the CDR3 is TGTGCCAGCAGCTTAAATGTAGCGGGGGACAATGAGCAGTTCTTC. The encoded protein is CASSLNVAGDNEQFF. The full variable domain, with the rest looked up from reference TRBV7-9 and TRBJ2-1, is DTGVSQNPRHKITKRGQNVTFRCDPISEHNRLYWYRQTLGQGPEFLTYFQNEAQLEKSRLLSDRFSAERPKGSFSTLEIQRTEQGDSAMYLCASSLNVAGDNEQFFGPGTRLTVL.